What follows are 28 T cell receptor beta chains derived from one specimen sequenced in a study of blood T cell repertoires in COVID-19. Clones were sequenced by immunoSEQ multiplex PCR, and TCRdb holds only the in-frame ones, with some missing. The repertoire holds more than 100,000 clones, with around 89% as singletons. The sample consisted of peripheral blood. Receptor source: a man between 65 and 80 years old with active COVID-19.

The genes are TRBV11-2 and TRBJ2-4; 9 nucleotides agree with TRBD2. Germline loops: CDR1 SGHAT, CDR2 FQNNGV. This CDR3 is built from 14 residues. With 5 bases clipped from V and 3 bases from J, the junction kept 2 bases outside the gene matches. The CDR3, as DNA: TGTGCCAGCAGCCGACTAGCGGACAAAAACATTCAGTACTTC. This sequence encodes CASSRLADKNIQYF.

This clone was seen a handful of times. The V gene is TRBV28, the J gene TRBJ1-1; the D gene is possibly TRBD1 (5 bases). V dropped 5 bases and J dropped 8 bases, with 15 bases sitting between them. This CDR3 has 13 residues. Germline V gene sequence: CDR1 MDHEN, CDR2 SYDVKM. DNA of the CDR3: TGTGCCAGCAGTGCCCGGCAAGGGGCCGAAGCTTTCTTT. Residues: CASSARQGAEAFF.

The chain couples TRBV7-2 to TRBJ2-5; maybe TRBD2 (5 bases). The CDR3 is 14 residues long. CDR1 SGHTA and CDR2 FQGNSA come from the germline V gene. V lost 4 bases and J 4 bases, leaving 13 bases between the germline ends. This CDR3 is CASSSSRDRETQYF. Here the CDR3 DNA reads TGTGCCAGCAGCTCCAGCCGGGATCGAGAGACCCAGTACTTC.

The V and J genes are TRBV3-1 (or the pseudogene TRBV3-2) and TRBJ1-1, with D tentatively TRBD1 (6 bases). Germline-derived CDR1 and CDR2 are LGHDT and YNNKEL (reference sequence). The V and J ends lost 4 bases and 1 base respectively, with 10 bases between them. The CDR3 contains 14 residues. This chain's CDR3 is CASSPTGRNTEAFF. The CDR3 nucleotides read TGTGCCAGCAGCCCCACAGGGCGGAACACTGAAGCTTTCTTT.

This clone was observed a single time. The rearrangement uses TRBV27 and TRBJ2-1, with TRBD2 matching over 12 bases. This CDR3 is 19 amino acids long. CDR1 and CDR2 (germline): MNHEY, SMNVEV (reference sequence). V shed 6 bases and J 4 bases; nucleotides not matched to a gene: 16. CDR3 residues: CASSPLGLAGMAAYNEQFF. The CDR3 DNA reads as TGTGCCAGCAGCCCCCTCGGACTAGCGGGAATGGCGGCTTACAATGAGCAGTTCTTC.

This clone was detected only once. The V gene is TRBV11-2, the J gene TRBJ2-7; D might be TRBD1 (6 bases). This CDR3 region has 14 residues. Trimming cost V 1 base and J 4 bases, with 11 bases left between them. The germline V gene has CDR1 SGHAT and CDR2 FQNNGV. As DNA, the CDR3 is TGTGCCAGCAGCTTAGTAGGGCAGGGGTACGAGCAGTACTTC. Its protein is CASSLVGQGYEQYF.

The gene calls are TRBV19 and TRBJ2-2; the match to TRBD1 covers 10 bases. This CDR3 spans 15 amino acids. Trimming took 5 bases from V and 8 from J; bases not matched to a gene: 8. In germline, CDR1 is LNHDA, CDR2 SQIVND (reference sequence). In nucleotides, the CDR3 is TGTGCCAGTAGTCAAGTGACAGGGGGCGTGGGGGAGCTGTTTTTT. This sequence encodes CASSQVTGGVGELFF.

The chain couples TRBV9 to TRBJ2-5, with 7 bases identical to TRBD2. Trimming at V came to 1 base and at J to 1 base, leaving 7 bases not matched to a gene. This CDR3 has 16 amino acids. Germline V gene sequence: CDR1 SGDLS, CDR2 YYNGEE. Here the CDR3 reads CASSVRGGAVQETQYF. The CDR3 region has the DNA TGTGCCAGCAGCGTAAGGGGAGGGGCGGTCCAAGAGACCCAGTACTTC.

The rearrangement links TRBV30 to TRBJ1-5, with 7 nucleotides matching TRBD1. Trimming removed 0 bases from V and 6 bases from J; junction bases left unmatched: 5. This CDR3 is built from 14 residues. Germline-derived CDR1 and CDR2 are GTSNPN and SVGIG (reference sequence). CDR3 sequence (DNA): TGTGCCTGGAGTGTAAGACAGGGACGTCAGCCCCAGCATTTT. Protein: CAWSVRQGRQPQHF.

The chain couples TRBV29-1 to TRBJ2-5; 7 bases map to TRBD1. The V gene end was trimmed by 6 bases and the J gene end by 5 bases; junction bases not matched to a gene: 6. This CDR3 spans 12 amino acids. The germline CDR1 and CDR2 sequences are SQVTM and ANQGSEA. CDR3 in DNA: TGCAGCGTGATGACAGGGACGGAGACCCAGTACTTC. This encodes CSVMTGTETQYF.

The chain is built from TRBV20-1 and TRBJ2-7; TRBD1 might be the D (6 bases). There are 15 residues in the CDR3. Trimming removed 3 bases from V and 5 bases from J, with 20 bases in between. In germline, CDR1 is DFQATT, CDR2 SNEGSKA (reference sequence). The CDR3 reads CSASMRDKFLDEQYF. In DNA, the CDR3 is TGCAGTGCTAGTATGAGGGACAAATTTCTTGACGAGCAGTACTTC.

The V gene is TRBV4-3, the J gene TRBJ2-5, with a weak D call TRBD1 (5 bases). Germline CDR1 reads LGHNA; CDR2 reads YSLEER. Trimming shortened V by 1 base and J by 8 bases, and 14 bases separated the two germline ends. This CDR3 is built from 14 residues. CDR3 in amino acids: CASSQGRYQGTQYF. As DNA, the CDR3 is TGCGCCAGCAGCCAAGGGCGATATCAGGGTACCCAGTACTTC.

V is TRBV28 and J is TRBJ2-3; 7 bases fit TRBD2. V lost 7 bases, J lost 2 bases, and 9 bases stayed unmatched. The germline V gene encodes CDR1 MDHEN and CDR2 SYDVKM. This CDR3 is built from 15 residues. The CDR3 spells CASNWLAEFTDTQYF. CDR3 DNA: TGTGCCAGCAACTGGCTAGCGGAGTTCACAGATACGCAGTATTTT.

The chain is built from TRBV19 and TRBJ2-1; TRBD1 might be the D (5 bases). The germline V gene has CDR1 LNHDA and CDR2 SQIVND (reference sequence). There are 14 residues in the CDR3. The V and J ends lost 5 bases and 6 bases respectively, with 14 bases between them. In nucleotides, the CDR3 is TGTGCCAGTAGTCAGTGGACACCCCCCAATGAGCAGTTCTTC. Translating gives CASSQWTPPNEQFF.

This clone was observed a few times. This sequence joins TRBV28 and TRBJ2-7; maybe TRBD1 (6 bases). CDR1 is MDHEN, CDR2 SYDVKM, per germline. The CDR3 is 15 amino acids. Trimming left V 3 bases short and J 0 bases short, with 12 bases between. Written as DNA, the CDR3 is TGTGCCAGCAGTTTCTCTACCAGGGGCTCCTACGAGCAGTACTTC. This encodes CASSFSTRGSYEQYF.

This chain links TRBV25-1 with TRBJ2-1; possible D gene TRBD1, 6 bases. The length of the CDR3 is 15 residues. Trimming removed 3 bases from V and 8 bases from J, with 17 bases in between. Germline V CDR1 and CDR2: MGHDK, SYGVNS. In nucleotides, the CDR3 is TGTGCCAGCAGTGAGGTAGGACAGAAATCATATGAGCAGTTCTTC. Translation: CASSEVGQKSYEQFF.

V is TRBV6-2 or TRBV6-3 and J is TRBJ2-5; 9 bases fit TRBD1. The germline V gene encodes CDR1 MNHEY and CDR2 SVGEGT. The V segment lost 6 bases and the J segment 6 bases; nucleotides outside the gene matches: 11. The CDR3 has 15 residues. The CDR3 DNA reads as TGTGCCAGCAGCCTTACCGGGACAGGGACGCAGACCCAGTACTTC. Encoded protein: CASSLTGTGTQTQYF.

The sample holds a few counts of this clone. The chain uses TRBV25-1 and TRBJ2-7, with 8 bases matching TRBD1. The CDR3 has 14 residues. With 7 bases clipped from V and 2 bases from J, the junction kept 7 bases outside the gene matches. Germline lookup yields CDR1 MGHDK and CDR2 SYGVNS. The DNA of the CDR3 is TGTGCCAGCACTCGACAGGGGACAACCTACGAGCAGTACTTC. This translates into CASTRQGTTYEQYF.

This chain links TRBV6-6 with TRBJ1-5; D is undetermined. Germline values: CDR1 MNHNY, CDR2 SVGAGI (reference sequence). CDR3 length: 15 amino acids. V was trimmed by 3 bases and J by 0 bases, leaving 9 bases between them. CDR3 protein: CASSYDNNSNQPQHF. For the CDR3, the DNA is TGTGCCAGCAGTTATGACAACAATAGCAATCAGCCCCAGCATTTT.

The chain carries TRBV27 and TRBJ1-5; perhaps TRBD1 as D (5 bases). The V end was cut by 6 bases, the J end by 3 bases, with 15 bases between. The CDR3 spans 15 residues. Looked up from germline, CDR1 is MNHEY and CDR2 is SMNVEV (reference sequence). The DNA of the CDR3 is TGTGCCAGCAGCCCCCTGACAGACCTCAATCAGCCCCAGCATTTT. This encodes CASSPLTDLNQPQHF.

The chain couples TRBV2 to TRBJ1-6; D may be TRBD1 (6 bases). With 8 bases removed from V and 3 bases from J, the gap between germline ends came to 8 bases. The CDR3 is made up of 13 amino acids. Germline V gives CDR1 SNHLY, CDR2 FYNNEI. DNA for the CDR3: TGTGCCAGCCGGGACAACTATAATTCACCCCTCCACTTT. The encoded protein is CASRDNYNSPLHF. Full variable domain (missing parts from reference TRBV2 and TRBJ1-6): EPEVTQTPSHQVTQMGQEVILRCVPISNHLYFYWYRQILGQKVEFLVSFYNNEISEKSEIFDDQFSVERPDGSNFTLKIRSTKLEDSAMYFCASRDNYNSPLHFGNGTRLTVT.

As DNA, the CDR3 is TGTGCCAGCTCACGTCAAGGGACAGGGAGCAATCAGCCCCAGCATTTT. Its protein product is CASSRQGTGSNQPQHF. The chain uses TRBV18 and TRBJ1-5, with 9 positions matching TRBD1. Germline CDR1 is KGHSH and CDR2 is LQKENI. The CDR3 spans 16 residues. Germline trimming cut 4 bases from V and 1 base from J; bases unmatched to any gene: 5.

The chain is built from TRBV6-5 and TRBJ1-3, with 7 bases lining up with TRBD1. This CDR3 is built from 15 residues. Germline CDR1 reads MNHEY; CDR2 reads SVGAGI. The V gene end was trimmed by 6 bases and the J gene end by 0 bases; junction bases not matched to a gene: 5. In DNA, the CDR3 is TGTGCCAGCAGACCAACAGGGGTCTCTGGAAACACCATATATTTT. Its protein is CASRPTGVSGNTIYF.

This clone was counted once. This rearrangement joins TRBV28 to TRBJ2-7, with a weak D call TRBD1 (5 bases). The CDR3 is 14 residues long. V lost 7 bases to trimming and J lost 2 bases, with 15 bases between them. Germline CDR1 reads MDHEN; CDR2 reads SYDVKM. The CDR3 bases are TGTGCCAGCACCCTAGGGGCAGGGACCTACGAGCAGTACTTC. Amino acids: CASTLGAGTYEQYF.

This clone was seen once. The chain links TRBV6-5 to TRBJ1-5, with TRBD1 identical over 9 bases. The CDR3 is 15 residues long. Per germline, CDR1 MNHEY and CDR2 SVGAGI. With V trimmed by 6 bases and J by 6 bases, 9 bases remained unmatched. CDR3 in amino acids: CASSLEQGAGQPQHF. The CDR3 DNA sequence: TGTGCCAGCAGCCTCGAACAGGGGGCAGGTCAGCCCCAGCATTTT.

This rearrangement joins TRBV28 to TRBJ2-7; D gene unclear. Trimming removed 6 bases at V and 7 bases at J, with 13 bases between. The CDR3 loop spans 12 amino acids. Looked up from germline, CDR1 is MDHEN and CDR2 is SYDVKM. CDR3 in amino acids: CASSRWAWEQYF. DNA for the CDR3: TGTGCCAGCAGCCGGTGGGCCTGGGAGCAGTACTTC. Supplemented by reference TRBV28 and TRBJ2-7, the full variable domain reads DVKVTQSSRYLVKRTGEKVFLECVQDMDHENMFWYRQDPGLGLRLIYFSYDVKMKEKGDIPEGYSVSREKKERFSLILESASTNQTSMYLCASSRWAWEQYFGPGTRLTVT.

The V and J genes are TRBV4-1 and TRBJ2-1, with 11 nucleotides matching TRBD2. This CDR3 is 17 amino acids long. The junction had 9 bases not matched to a gene; V was cut back by 0 bases and J by 8 bases. Germline CDR1 and CDR2: MGHRA and YSYEKL. CDR3 nucleotide sequence: TGCGCCAGCAGCCAAGATCCCACTAGCGGGAGTCGGGATGAGCAGTTCTTC. This encodes CASSQDPTSGSRDEQFF.

V is TRBV6-1 and J is TRBJ2-7; 9 bases map to TRBD2. Per the germline V gene, CDR1 is MNHNS and CDR2 is SASEGT. V shed 2 bases and J 2 bases; nucleotides not matched to a gene: 7. CDR3 size: 16 residues. Written as DNA, the CDR3 is TGTGCCAGCAGTGAATCACCTAGCGGGATCGCCTACGAGCAGTACTTC. This translates into CASSESPSGIAYEQYF.